This T cell receptor beta chain was captured by sequencing in a study of post-analysis software for immune sequencing data. Study-level background: As for disease course, relapsing-remitting, secondary progressive and progressive-relapsing multiple sclerosis were all included. Whole-study findings and limits: Multiple sclerosis patients showed significantly lower normalized Chao1 diversity than controls did. By F measure, samples from a shared preparation batch strongly co-clustered.

Researchers reported that TCR beta cDNA libraries carried unique molecular identifiers. The source material, about 0.95 to 11 million T cells, gave rise to roughly 500,000 cDNA molecules. Each CDR3 protein gets one entry after TCRdb re-called the PCR reads with MiXCR. The sample has some 890,000 distinct CDR3 sequences, approximately 57% seen once. This clonotype was detected a few times. The antigen remains undetermined. This TCR derives from a girl aged 10-17 years with multiple sclerosis. The sequenced sample consisted of blood.

The CDR3 region has the DNA TGCAGCGTTGAGGACCTACAGGGAGACGAGCAGTACTTC. Translated, it gives CSVEDLQGDEQYF. The rearrangement links TRBV29-1 to TRBJ2-7; TRBD1 might be the D (6 bases). This CDR3 comprises 13 residues. V was shortened by 3 bases and J by 5 bases, with 14 bases between the two germline ends. Germline loops: CDR1 SQVTM, CDR2 ANQGSEA.